Each of the 10 T cell receptor beta chains below was sequenced from the same sample in a study of shared clonotypes between healthy human individuals. Libraries were prepared by immunoSEQ multiplex PCR; TCRdb keeps only in-frame clonotypes and omits some of them. The data show around 340,000 clones, more than 60% seen once. Input material: memory CD4+ T cells sorted from blood. Subset meaning: CD45RA-negative fraction. These receptors all stem from a man aged 30 to 45 in good health.

The chain joins TRBV5-4 to TRBJ2-5; 7 nucleotides agree with TRBD1. Germline V gene sequence: CDR1 SGHNT, CDR2 YYREEE (reference sequence). The length of the CDR3 is 13 residues. The V segment lost 5 bases and the J segment 5 bases; nucleotides outside the gene matches: 6. The CDR3 DNA reads TGTGCCAGCAGAATGACAGGGCGGGAGACCCAGTACTTC. It codes for CASRMTGRETQYF.

This clone was counted at least ten times. The genes are TRBV9 and TRBJ2-3, with D perhaps matching TRBD2 (5 bases). Germline V gene sequence: CDR1 SGDLS, CDR2 YYNGEE. CDR3 size: 14 residues. The V and J ends lost 6 bases and 4 bases respectively, with 15 bases between them. The chain's CDR3 is CASNVNGLADTQYF. The CDR3 DNA is TGTGCCAGCAACGTCAATGGACTCGCAGATACGCAGTATTTT.

The V and J genes are TRBV27 and TRBJ1-2, with a tentative D call TRBD1 (5 bases). CDR1 and CDR2 from the germline V gene are MNHEY and SMNVEV (reference sequence). Trimming removed 3 bases at V and 4 bases at J, with 12 bases between. The CDR3 totals 14 residues. CDR3 in amino acids: CASSFVGVGYGYTF. The CDR3 coding sequence is TGTGCCAGCAGTTTTGTAGGGGTGGGCTATGGCTACACCTTC.

The chain joins TRBV6-1 to TRBJ2-7; D ambiguous. The CDR3 runs 15 residues. Between the trimmed V and J ends, which lost 3 bases and 3 bases, there was a span of 15 bases. Germline CDR1 MNHNS, CDR2 SASEGT. The CDR3 sequence: CASSDRAGVIYEQYF. The CDR3 DNA is TGTGCCAGCAGTGACCGCGCAGGAGTTATCTACGAGCAGTACTTC.

The chain employs TRBV7-9 and TRBJ1-1; a weak D match, TRBD1 (5 bases). The germline V and J ends were trimmed by 5 bases and 5 bases, with 18 bases remaining between them. The CDR3 is 15 residues long. The germline CDR1 and CDR2 sequences are SEHNR and FQNEAQ (reference sequence). This CDR3 reads CASSRDGQHGTEAFF. The CDR3 coding sequence is TGTGCCAGCAGCCGGGACGGCCAACATGGAACTGAAGCTTTCTTT.

This clone was seen a handful of times. The J gene is TRBJ1-6, the V gene TRBV10-3; TRBD1 might be the D (6 bases). The CDR3 has 14 residues. Germline CDR1 ENHRY, CDR2 SYGVKD. V was cut by 5 bases and J by 10 bases, with 15 bases left in between. CDR3 bases: TGTGCCATCAGTACCACAGGGAAGGGCTCACCCCTCCACTTT. Its translation: CAISTTGKGSPLHF.

The J gene is TRBJ1-1, the V gene TRBV5-1, with D maybe TRBD1 (5 bases). CDR3 length: 14 amino acids. Trimming pared 4 bases from V and 2 bases from J, leaving 12 bases between. Germline V gene data show CDR1 as SGHRS and CDR2 as YFSETQ. The CDR3 is CASSGMTVNTEAFF. The CDR3 DNA reads as TGCGCCAGCAGCGGTATGACAGTCAACACTGAAGCTTTCTTT.

V usage is TRBV27 and J usage is TRBJ2-5, with D tentatively TRBD1 (6 bases). Germline V CDR1 and CDR2: MNHEY, SMNVEV (reference sequence). Deletions cut 2 bases from V and 1 base from J, with 11 bases between. The length of the CDR3 is 15 residues. CDR3 DNA sequence: TGTGCCAGCAGTTTAACAGGGTTGATCCAAGAGACCCAGTACTTC. It encodes CASSLTGLIQETQYF.

DNA for the CDR3: TGCGCCAGCAGTGGACAGAGCACAGATACGCAGTATTTT. Its protein is CASSGQSTDTQYF. The chain links TRBV10-2 to TRBJ2-3; tentatively, D is TRBD1 (5 bases). The CDR3 is 13 residues long. Trimming took off 4 bases at V and 0 bases at J, with 5 bases between the two ends. Per germline, CDR1 WSHSY and CDR2 SAAADI.

The rearrangement joins TRBV28 to TRBJ1-5; D unclear. Trimming took 3 bases from V and 5 from J, leaving 11 bases between them. Germline CDR1 and CDR2: MDHEN and SYDVKM. The CDR3 has 14 residues. CDR3 amino acids: CASSLSLGDQPQHF. The DNA for the CDR3 is TGTGCCAGCAGTTTGTCCCTGGGCGATCAGCCCCAGCATTTT. Based on the CDR3 plus reference TRBV28 and TRBJ1-5, the full variable domain is DVKVTQSSRYLVKRTGEKVFLECVQDMDHENMFWYRQDPGLGLRLIYFSYDVKMKEKGDIPEGYSVSREKKERFSLILESASTNQTSMYLCASSLSLGDQPQHFGDGTRLSIL.